The 25 T cell receptor beta chains reported below all come from one sample, sequenced in a study of T-cell memory formation after mild COVID-19. TCRdb used MiXCR to reprocess the 5' RACE reads, holding one entry per CDR3 protein. The data show about 440,000 distinct CDR3 sequences, about 19% seen once. Sequencing was performed on PBMCs or a T cell subset sorted from them (not recorded which). The receptors originated from an adult woman who had mild COVID-19 (a few samples of this study predate the infection). Cell type and time point are not known.

This clonotype was detected once. The chain carries TRBV29-1 and TRBJ1-2, with D possibly matching TRBD1 (6 bases). The CDR3 runs to 14 residues. V dropped 6 bases and J dropped 8 bases, with 22 bases sitting between them. Germline V gene data show CDR1 as SQVTM and CDR2 as ANQGSEA. CDR3 amino acids: CSVGGIGGRLGYTF. CDR3 sequence (DNA): TGCAGCGTGGGGGGGATTGGGGGCCGGCTCGGCTACACCTTC.

CDR3 in DNA: TGTGCCAGCAGCACCGACAGGGTAATTGGGACTGAAGCTTTCTTT. Translating gives CASSTDRVIGTEAFF. This rearrangement joins TRBV3-1 to TRBJ1-1, with 7 bases matching TRBD1. This CDR3 is 15 amino acids long. J gave up 5 bases and V 5 bases, and 11 bases lay outside the gene matches. Per the germline V gene, CDR1 is LGHDT and CDR2 is YNNKEL (reference sequence).

This chain uses TRBV5-1 with TRBJ1-5; a weak D match, TRBD1 (6 bases). V was clipped by 7 bases and J by 3 bases, with 11 bases between them. From germline, CDR1 is SGHRS and CDR2 YFSETQ. This CDR3 spans 13 amino acids. The CDR3 sequence is CASRGQDNQPQHF. The CDR3 DNA reads TGCGCCAGCCGGGGGCAGGACAATCAGCCCCAGCATTTT.

This clonotype appeared many times. V is TRBV11-3 and J is TRBJ2-1, with 8 bases identical to TRBD1. The CDR3 covers 14 residues. Per the germline V gene, CDR1 is SGHNT and CDR2 is YENEEA. J lost 4 bases, V lost 4 bases, and 3 bases had no gene match. CDR3 region: CASSSRQGYNEQFF. The CDR3 DNA is TGTGCCAGCAGCTCTCGACAGGGGTACAATGAGCAGTTCTTC.

This chain uses TRBV7-9 with TRBJ2-3; possibly TRBD2 for D (7 bases). The CDR3 runs 15 residues. The V end lost 1 base, the J end lost 2 bases, and 10 bases lay between the germline ends. The germline gives CDR1 SEHNR, CDR2 FQNEAQ (reference sequence). The CDR3: CASSLVRGPTDTQYF. DNA of the CDR3: TGTGCCAGCAGCTTAGTGCGGGGGCCCACAGATACGCAGTATTTT. The variable domain in full, with the rest retrieved from reference TRBV7-9 and TRBJ2-3, is DTGVSQNPRHKITKRGQNVTFRCDPISEHNRLYWYRQTLGQGPEFLTYFQNEAQLEKSRLLSDRFSAERPKGSFSTLEIQRTEQGDSAMYLCASSLVRGPTDTQYFGPGTRLTVL.

V is TRBV12-3 or TRBV12-4 and J is TRBJ2-7; D unresolved. The V end was cut by 3 bases, the J end by 2 bases, with 11 bases between. This CDR3 is built from 14 residues. The CDR3 loop reads CASSFGGWAYEQYF. The CDR3 bases are TGTGCCAGCAGTTTTGGTGGTTGGGCCTACGAGCAGTACTTC.

This clonotype came up a few times. The rearrangement uses TRBV30 and TRBJ1-1; D remains unclear. With 7 bases removed from V and 13 bases from J, the gap between germline ends came to 22 bases. The CDR3 has 12 amino acids. Germline values: CDR1 GTSNPN, CDR2 SVGIG (reference sequence). CDR3 DNA: TGTGCCTACCTCCCCTCGGGAAACATCCATTTCTTT. Protein sequence: CAYLPSGNIHFF.

This clonotype was observed a handful of times. The CDR3 bases are TGCAGTGCCAGTTGGGACAGGGGTAGGGTGGCCTACAATGAGCAGTTCTTC. Translating gives CSASWDRGRVAYNEQFF. The V gene is TRBV20-1, the J gene TRBJ2-1, with TRBD1 matching over 10 bases. The junction had 13 bases not matched to a gene; V was cut back by 6 bases and J by 2 bases. CDR3 length equals 17 residues. Looked up from germline, CDR1 is DFQATT and CDR2 is SNEGSKA (reference sequence).

V and J are TRBV6-5 and TRBJ1-2, with D unresolved. The germline V gene encodes CDR1 MNHEY and CDR2 SVGAGI. CDR3 size: 13 residues. V lost 0 bases and J lost 7, with 9 bases in between. CDR3 sequence: CASSYSARGGYTF. The CDR3 coding sequence is TGTGCCAGCAGTTACTCAGCACGGGGTGGCTACACCTTC.

The chain carries TRBV4-3 and TRBJ1-1; a possible D gene is TRBD1 (6 bases). V gave up 1 base and J gave up 11 bases, with 14 bases separating them. The length of the CDR3 is 13 residues. Germline CDR1 reads LGHNA; CDR2 reads YSLEER. As DNA, the CDR3 is TGCGCCAGCAGCCAAGGACTAACAGGGAGGGCTTTCTTT. Translated, it gives CASSQGLTGRAFF.

The chain employs TRBV29-1 and TRBJ1-1, with a tentative D call TRBD1 (5 bases). Germline CDR1 SQVTM, CDR2 ANQGSEA. The CDR3 has 12 amino acids. V was cut by 7 bases and J by 1 base, with 10 bases left in between. The CDR3 loop is CSDHGQNTEAFF. For the CDR3, the DNA is TGCAGCGACCACGGACAGAACACTGAAGCTTTCTTT.

The table lists this clonotype with a few counts. The V call is TRBV28, the J call TRBJ2-2; possibly TRBD1 for D (5 bases). The length of the CDR3 is 14 residues. V was trimmed by 3 bases and J by 6 bases, leaving 11 bases between them. Looked up from germline, CDR1 is MDHEN and CDR2 is SYDVKM. DNA for the CDR3: TGTGCCAGCAGTTTCTCGACAGTAGCCGGGGAGCTGTTTTTT. It encodes CASSFSTVAGELFF. The variable domain in full, completed from reference TRBV28 and TRBJ2-2, reads DVKVTQSSRYLVKRTGEKVFLECVQDMDHENMFWYRQDPGLGLRLIYFSYDVKMKEKGDIPEGYSVSREKKERFSLILESASTNQTSMYLCASSFSTVAGELFFGEGSRLTVL.

This clonotype turned up a few times. The chain links TRBV6-1 to TRBJ2-5; 8 bases fit TRBD1. Germline CDR1 reads MNHNS; CDR2 reads SASEGT. V lost 6 bases, J lost 2 bases, and 5 bases stayed unmatched. This CDR3 comprises 14 residues. The CDR3, as DNA: TGTGCCAGCAGGGACAGGGTGCGGCAAGAGACCCAGTACTTC. Amino acids: CASRDRVRQETQYF.

This chain uses TRBV20-1 with TRBJ1-1; D not certain. Germline CDR1 is DFQATT and CDR2 is SNEGSKA (reference sequence). The CDR3 runs to 16 residues. Trimming took 0 bases from V and 1 from J, leaving 15 bases between them. This chain's CDR3 is CSARDTTDSWNTEAFF. The CDR3 DNA is TGCAGTGCTAGAGATACGACGGACTCGTGGAACACTGAAGCTTTCTTT.

The rearrangement uses TRBV25-1 and TRBJ1-1; 8 nucleotides agree with TRBD1. J was trimmed by 1 base and V by 3 bases; bases with no gene match: 4. The germline CDR1 and CDR2 sequences are MGHDK and SYGVNS. The CDR3 is made up of 15 amino acids. CDR3 sequence reads: CASSDRGRENTEAFF. In DNA form, the CDR3 reads TGTGCCAGCAGTGACAGGGGGCGCGAGAACACTGAAGCTTTCTTT.

The genes are TRBV11-1 and TRBJ2-7; 8 nucleotides match TRBD2. This CDR3 comprises 15 residues. CDR1 is SGHAT and CDR2 is FQDESV in the germline V gene (reference sequence). J gave up 6 bases and V 6 bases, and 13 bases lay outside the gene matches. The CDR3 is CASRTGTRVGSEQYF. DNA for the CDR3: TGTGCCAGCAGAACCGGGACTAGAGTGGGGAGCGAGCAGTACTTC. The variable domain in full, with the rest retrieved from reference TRBV11-1 and TRBJ2-7, is EAEVAQSPRYKITEKSQAVAFWCDPISGHATLYWYRQILGQGPELLVQFQDESVVDDSQLPKDRFSAERLKGVDSTLKIQPAELGDSAMYLCASRTGTRVGSEQYFGPGTRLTVT.

This chain connects TRBV5-1 to TRBJ2-1; no clear D gene. Germline CDR1 is SGHRS and CDR2 is YFSETQ. With 0 bases removed from V and 4 bases from J, the gap between germline ends came to 11 bases. CDR3 size: 15 residues. The DNA of the CDR3 is TGCGCCAGCAGCTTGGGACAAACCCTATACAATGAGCAGTTCTTC. Translating gives CASSLGQTLYNEQFF.

The V call is TRBV2, the J call TRBJ2-4, with D unclear. CDR1 SNHLY and CDR2 FYNNEI come from the germline V gene. This CDR3 comprises 13 residues. V lost 1 base and J 8 bases, leaving 9 bases between the germline ends. CDR3 sequence reads: CASSEGPGYIQYF. CDR3 coding DNA: TGTGCCAGCAGTGAAGGTCCCGGCTACATTCAGTACTTC. The complete variable domain, with remaining parts taken from reference TRBV2 and TRBJ2-4, reads EPEVTQTPSHQVTQMGQEVILRCVPISNHLYFYWYRQILGQKVEFLVSFYNNEISEKSEIFDDQFSVERPDGSNFTLKIRSTKLEDSAMYFCASSEGPGYIQYFGAGTRLSVL.

This clonotype was counted a few times. The gene calls are TRBV12-3 or TRBV12-4 and TRBJ2-7; D gene uncertain. There are 13 residues in the CDR3. The V end lost 6 bases, the J end lost 1 base, and 10 bases lay between the germline ends. The CDR3 protein is CASSPTDSYEQYF. The DNA for the CDR3 is TGTGCCAGCAGCCCAACAGATTCCTACGAGCAGTACTTC.

The table lists this clonotype with a few counts. The genes are TRBV7-2 and TRBJ1-5; no clear D. CDR1 and CDR2 (germline): SGHTA, FQGNSA. V was pared by 1 base and J by 6 bases, with 13 bases between. The CDR3 is 15 amino acids. The CDR3 loop reads CASSLGLGRGQPQHF. CDR3 in DNA: TGTGCCAGCAGCTTAGGGCTGGGTCGAGGTCAGCCCCAGCATTTT.

This clonotype has only a few counts. The chain has TRBV5-4 and TRBJ2-1, with D perhaps TRBD2 (6 bases). Germline V gives CDR1 SGHNT, CDR2 YYREEE (reference sequence). With 7 bases removed from V and 7 bases from J, the gap between germline ends came to 21 bases. There are 15 residues in the CDR3. The CDR3 loop reads CASSMGTPGKNEQFF. The CDR3 nucleotides read TGTGCCAGCTCAATGGGGACTCCGGGGAAGAATGAGCAGTTCTTC.

A word on this clonotype: Here the CDR3 omits its conserved ending phenylalanine or tryptophan, so a read error is the likely source. Because the CDR3's place on the DNA is in doubt, the DNA is left out and the CDR3 is given as listed by TCRdb. The chain combines TRBV5-1 with TRBJ1-4; the DNA was not compared with TRBD1, the D call given in the table. The CDR3 is 9 residues long, counting both termini. Germline assignment: CDR1 SGHRS and CDR2 YFSETQ. CDR3 protein: CASSSRTGL.

The V gene is TRBV7-2, the J gene TRBJ2-1; weak D call: TRBD2 (6 bases). Looked up from germline, CDR1 is SGHTA and CDR2 is FQGNSA. The V gene lost 1 base and the J gene lost 10 bases, with 14 bases spanning the gap. This CDR3 has 14 amino acids. CDR3: CASSLVRDSGEQFF. As DNA, the CDR3 is TGTGCCAGCAGCTTAGTACGGGACTCCGGGGAGCAGTTCTTC.

The table lists this clonotype with a few counts. The V gene is TRBV20-1, the J gene TRBJ2-5; 8 nucleotides match TRBD2. This CDR3 is 16 amino acids long. Germline V CDR1 and CDR2: DFQATT, SNEGSKA (reference sequence). With 3 bases clipped from V and 5 bases from J, the junction kept 14 bases outside the gene matches. The DNA of the CDR3 is TGCAGTGCTAGTGGGGTAGCGGGAAGAGTACAGGAGACCCAGTACTTC. This codes for CSASGVAGRVQETQYF.

The chain employs TRBV19 and TRBJ1-2; D gene unclear. The V and J ends lost 2 bases and 3 bases respectively, with 7 bases between them. Germline V gene sequence: CDR1 LNHDA, CDR2 SQIVND (reference sequence). The CDR3 totals 13 residues. As DNA, the CDR3 is TGTGCCAGTAGTATATGGGGAGACTATGGCTACACCTTC. It translates to CASSIWGDYGYTF.